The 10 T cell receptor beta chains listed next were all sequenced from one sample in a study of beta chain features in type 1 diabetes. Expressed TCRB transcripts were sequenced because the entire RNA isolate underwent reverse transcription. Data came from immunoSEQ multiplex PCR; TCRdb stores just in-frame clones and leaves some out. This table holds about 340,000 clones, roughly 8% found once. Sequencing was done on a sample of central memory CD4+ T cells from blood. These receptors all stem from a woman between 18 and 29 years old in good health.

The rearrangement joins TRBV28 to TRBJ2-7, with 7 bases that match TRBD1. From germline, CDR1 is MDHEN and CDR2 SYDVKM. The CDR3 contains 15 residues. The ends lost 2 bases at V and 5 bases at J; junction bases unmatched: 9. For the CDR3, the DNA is TGTGCCAGCAGTTTAGGTCTCAGACAGGGCCACGAGCAGTACTTC. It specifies CASSLGLRQGHEQYF.

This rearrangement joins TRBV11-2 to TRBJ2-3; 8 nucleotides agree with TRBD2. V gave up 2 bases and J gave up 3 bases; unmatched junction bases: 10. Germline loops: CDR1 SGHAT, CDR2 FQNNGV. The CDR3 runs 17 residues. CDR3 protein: CASSLRLASGSTDTQYF. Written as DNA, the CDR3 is TGTGCCAGCAGCTTAAGGTTGGCAAGCGGGAGTACAGATACGCAGTATTTT.

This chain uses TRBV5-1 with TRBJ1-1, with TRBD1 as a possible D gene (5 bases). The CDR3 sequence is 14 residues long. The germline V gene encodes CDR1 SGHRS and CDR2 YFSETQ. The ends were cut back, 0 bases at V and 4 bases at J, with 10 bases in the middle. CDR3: CASSLDWGGTEAFF. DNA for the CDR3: TGCGCCAGCAGCTTGGACTGGGGGGGCACTGAAGCTTTCTTT.

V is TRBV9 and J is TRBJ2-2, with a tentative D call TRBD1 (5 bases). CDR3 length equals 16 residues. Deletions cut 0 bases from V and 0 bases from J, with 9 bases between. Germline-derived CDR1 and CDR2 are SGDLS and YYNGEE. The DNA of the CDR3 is TGTGCCAGCAGCGTAGCATCACAGGCGAACACCGGGGAGCTGTTTTTT. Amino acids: CASSVASQANTGELFF.

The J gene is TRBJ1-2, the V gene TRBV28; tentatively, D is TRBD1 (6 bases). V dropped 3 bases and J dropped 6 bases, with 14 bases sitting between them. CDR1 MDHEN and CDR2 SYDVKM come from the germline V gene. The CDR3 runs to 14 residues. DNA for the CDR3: TGTGCCAGCAGTTTGGTTGGGGGGCCCGATGGCTACACCTTC. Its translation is CASSLVGGPDGYTF.

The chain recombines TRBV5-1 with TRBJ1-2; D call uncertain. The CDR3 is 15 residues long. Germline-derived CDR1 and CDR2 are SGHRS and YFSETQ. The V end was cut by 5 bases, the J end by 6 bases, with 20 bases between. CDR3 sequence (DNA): TGCGCCAGCAGTCGGATAAGGGCAGAGCTGGATGGCTACACCTTC. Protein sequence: CASSRIRAELDGYTF.

As DNA, the CDR3 is TGTGCCAGCAGCAAAATGGGGGTAGGGACGGAGACCCAGTACTTC. Translation gives CASSKMGVGTETQYF. The chain recombines TRBV5-6 with TRBJ2-5; D tentatively fits TRBD1 or TRBD2 (5 bases each). Germline V gene sequence: CDR1 SGHDT, CDR2 YYEEEE. Trimming shortened V by 4 bases and J by 5 bases, and 18 bases separated the two germline ends. The CDR3 sequence is 15 residues long.

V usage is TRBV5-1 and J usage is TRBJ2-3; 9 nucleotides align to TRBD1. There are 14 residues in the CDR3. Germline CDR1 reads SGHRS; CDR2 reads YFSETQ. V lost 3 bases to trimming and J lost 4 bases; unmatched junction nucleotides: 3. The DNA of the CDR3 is TGCGCCAGCAGCTCCGGGACAGGGTCAGATACGCAGTATTTT. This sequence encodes CASSSGTGSDTQYF.

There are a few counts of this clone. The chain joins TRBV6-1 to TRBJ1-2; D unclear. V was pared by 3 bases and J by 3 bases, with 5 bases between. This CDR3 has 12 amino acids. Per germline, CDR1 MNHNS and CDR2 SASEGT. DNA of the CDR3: TGTGCCAGCAGTGAGGGGTACTATGGCTACACCTTC. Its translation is CASSEGYYGYTF.

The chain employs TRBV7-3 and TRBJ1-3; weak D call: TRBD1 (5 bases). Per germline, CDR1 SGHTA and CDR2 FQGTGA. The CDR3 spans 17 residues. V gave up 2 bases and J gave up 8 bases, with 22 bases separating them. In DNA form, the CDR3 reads TGTGCCAGCAGCTTATGTTTATGGGTCTTAGGGGTTGACACCATATATTTT. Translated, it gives CASSLCLWVLGVDTIYF. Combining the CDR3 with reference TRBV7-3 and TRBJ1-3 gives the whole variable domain GAGVSQTPSNKVTEKGKYVELRCDPISGHTALYWYRQSLGQGPEFLIYFQGTGAADDSGLPNDRFFAVRPEGSVSTLKIQRTERGDSAVYLCASSLCLWVLGVDTIYFGEGSWLTVV.